These 20 T cell receptor beta chains were sequenced from one sample in a study of spatial heterogeneity in lung cancer. Whole-study findings and limits: Tumors with more nonsynonymous mutations had more expanded intratumoral alpha and beta TCRs.

For these receptors, no antigen is known. Time point meaning: sample taken at primary tumor resection. TCRdb called the 5' RACE reads again in MiXCR, with one record for every CDR3 protein. The sample carries approximately 6,200 distinct CDR3 sequences, 15% to 20% recorded once. Material: lung tumor tissue, obtained at surgery. All receptors come from a male donor with early-stage non-small cell lung cancer.

This clonotype was picked up many times. The chain employs TRBV10-3 and TRBJ2-5; the match to TRBD2 covers 7 bases. J lost 2 bases, V lost 3 bases, and 9 bases had no gene match. The CDR3 contains 16 residues. The germline V gene encodes CDR1 ENHRY and CDR2 SYGVKD. The CDR3 sequence is CAISDIPGEGQETQYF. DNA for the CDR3: TGTGCCATCAGTGATATACCCGGGGAGGGGCAAGAGACCCAGTACTTC.

This clonotype is medium-sized within its sample. The V and J genes are TRBV10-3 and TRBJ1-5, with 12 bases fitting TRBD1. Germline V CDR1 and CDR2: ENHRY, SYGVKD. The trim removed 0 bases at V and 1 base at J, leaving 1 base unmatched. The CDR3 runs to 17 residues. This chain's CDR3 is CAISESGQGASNQPQHF. The CDR3 nucleotides are TGTGCCATCAGTGAGTCGGGACAGGGGGCCAGCAATCAGCCCCAGCATTTT.

This clonotype is deemed medium-sized. The chain employs TRBV29-1 and TRBJ1-4; D perhaps matches TRBD1 (6 bases). CDR1 is SQVTM and CDR2 is ANQGSEA in the germline V gene. Trimming left V 5 bases short and J 8 bases short, with 18 bases between. The CDR3 spans 14 residues. CDR3 residues: CSVSGLRGGEKLFF. The CDR3, as DNA: TGCAGCGTTTCGGGACTCAGGGGCGGGGAAAAACTGTTTTTT.

In this sample, this clonotype turned up many times. The chain links TRBV19 to TRBJ2-3; 10 bases are a match to TRBD1. V lost 1 base to trimming and J lost 2 bases; unmatched junction nucleotides: 3. The CDR3 is 16 residues long. Germline CDR1 and CDR2: LNHDA and SQIVND (reference sequence). CDR3 coding DNA: TGTGCCAGTAGTATAGGCCGACAGGGGGCCACAGATACGCAGTATTTT. Its protein is CASSIGRQGATDTQYF.

This clonotype rates as medium-sized (0.01 to 0.1%). The chain recombines TRBV11-2 with TRBJ1-2, with 7 nucleotides matching TRBD1. Looked up from germline, CDR1 is SGHAT and CDR2 is FQNNGV. The CDR3 covers 16 residues. V gave up 5 bases and J gave up 2 bases; unmatched junction bases: 11. CDR3 in amino acids: CASSPAGTVNNYGYTF. CDR3 nucleotide sequence: TGTGCCAGCAGCCCAGCCGGGACAGTTAACAACTATGGCTACACCTTC.

This clonotype is medium-sized (0.01 to 0.1%) within its sample. This chain links TRBV10-3 with TRBJ2-5; weak D call: TRBD2 (7 bases). Germline assignment: CDR1 ENHRY and CDR2 SYGVKD. This CDR3 region has 13 residues. Trimming left V 6 bases short and J 2 bases short, with 10 bases between. The CDR3 loop reads CAIRGGEQETQYF. The CDR3 DNA follows: TGTGCCATCAGAGGGGGGGAACAAGAGACCCAGTACTTC.

This clonotype is labeled as medium-sized. The V gene is TRBV5-1, the J gene TRBJ1-4; D perhaps matches TRBD1 (5 bases). V lost 2 bases, J lost 1 base, and 9 bases lay in between. The CDR3 consists of 15 residues. Germline CDR1 reads SGHRS; CDR2 reads YFSETQ. This chain's CDR3 is CASSLEGRTNEKLFF. The CDR3 nucleotides are TGCGCCAGCAGCTTAGAGGGACGAACTAATGAAAAACTGTTTTTT. The full variable domain, with the rest looked up from reference TRBV5-1 and TRBJ1-4, is KAGVTQTPRYLIKTRGQQVTLSCSPISGHRSVSWYQQTPGQGLQFLFEYFSETQRNKGNFPGRFSGRQFSNSRSEMNVSTLELGDSALYLCASSLEGRTNEKLFFGSGTQLSVL.

By sample share, this clonotype is medium-sized. The CDR3 loop is CASSLLADTQYF. CDR3 DNA: TGTGCCAGCAGCTTATTAGCGGATACGCAGTATTTT. V is TRBV7-9 and J is TRBJ2-3; possible D gene TRBD2, 5 bases. The CDR3 covers 12 residues. Germline values: CDR1 SEHNR, CDR2 FQNEAQ (reference sequence). Trimming removed 2 bases at V and 6 bases at J, with 6 bases between.

This clonotype turned up a few times. The chain uses TRBV5-6 and TRBJ1-1; tentative D call: TRBD1 (5 bases). The germline V gene has CDR1 SGHDT and CDR2 YYEEEE. The CDR3 is made up of 15 amino acids. Trimming took off 4 bases at V and 0 bases at J, with 13 bases between the two ends. The DNA of the CDR3 is TGTGCCAGCAGCCCTCTGAGGGGCGTGAACACTGAAGCTTTCTTT. It specifies CASSPLRGVNTEAFF.

This clonotype is judged medium-sized. The rearrangement uses TRBV3-1 and TRBJ2-1; 9 nucleotides agree with TRBD1. The CDR3 contains 14 residues. Germline V gene data show CDR1 as LGHDT and CDR2 as YNNKEL (reference sequence). V trimming: 4 bases; J trimming: 7 bases; junction bases outside the gene matches: 5. CDR3 sequence reads: CASSPWTGVNEQFF. As DNA, the CDR3 is TGTGCCAGCAGCCCTTGGACAGGGGTTAATGAGCAGTTCTTC.

In this sample, this clonotype is medium-sized. V usage is TRBV12-3 or TRBV12-4 and J usage is TRBJ1-2, with D hard to call. This CDR3 spans 15 amino acids. V dropped 3 bases and J dropped 4 bases, with 15 bases sitting between them. The CDR3 loop is CASSFGLGYSYGYTF. For the CDR3, the DNA is TGTGCCAGCAGTTTTGGTCTGGGGTATTCCTATGGCTACACCTTC.

This clonotype was seen only a few times. CDR3 DNA: TGCGCCAGCAGCTTGGAGCTCTACAGGGCGCCTGAAGCTTTCTTT. It is translated as CASSLELYRAPEAFF. The chain recombines TRBV5-1 with TRBJ1-1; TRBD1 is a possible D gene (6 bases). The ends were cut back, 0 bases at V and 6 bases at J, with 15 bases in the middle. CDR1 SGHRS and CDR2 YFSETQ come from the germline V gene. This CDR3 region has 15 residues.

The chain employs TRBV29-1 and TRBJ2-1, with D unresolved. CDR1 and CDR2 from the germline V gene are SQVTM and ANQGSEA. The CDR3 has 13 amino acids. With 3 bases removed from V and 8 bases from J, the gap between germline ends came to 14 bases. The CDR3 protein is CSVDYGSEDEQFF. DNA of the CDR3: TGCAGCGTTGATTACGGGTCTGAAGATGAGCAGTTCTTC.

This clonotype is deemed medium-sized. The rearrangement uses TRBV2 and TRBJ1-4; a possible D gene is TRBD1 (5 bases). Trimming removed 8 bases from V and 4 bases from J, with 11 bases in between. The CDR3 covers 13 residues. Germline CDR1 SNHLY, CDR2 FYNNEI. CDR3 DNA: TGTGCCAGCCTCAGGGACCTTAATGAAAAACTGTTTTTT. This codes for CASLRDLNEKLFF.

The chain is built from TRBV6-5 and TRBJ1-4; D gene unclear. The CDR3 loop spans 13 amino acids. CDR1 and CDR2 from the germline V gene are MNHEY and SVGAGI. The germline V and J ends were trimmed by 3 bases and 6 bases, with 8 bases remaining between them. CDR3 sequence: CASSYWQDEKLFF. The CDR3 coding sequence is TGTGCCAGCAGTTATTGGCAGGATGAAAAACTGTTTTTT.

About this clonotype itself: A much larger clone differs by one base, so this may be a read error. The chain employs TRBV24-1 and TRBJ2-1, with TRBD1 matching 9 bases. Germline values: CDR1 KGHDR, CDR2 SFDVKD. The V gene end was trimmed by 5 bases and the J gene end by 4 bases; junction bases not matched to a gene: 5. The CDR3 contains 15 residues. CDR3 in DNA: TGTGCCACCAGTGCCAGCGGGACAGGGTACAATGAGCAGTTCTTC. Its translation is CATSASGTGYNEQFF.

This chain joins TRBV30 and TRBJ2-4; 11 bases are a match to TRBD2. Germline loops: CDR1 GTSNPN, CDR2 SVGIG (reference sequence). Trimming at V came to 2 bases and at J to 6 bases, leaving 3 bases not matched to a gene. This CDR3 spans 14 amino acids. The CDR3 loop is CAWSLTSGGNIQYF. The DNA of the CDR3 is TGTGCCTGGAGTTTAACTAGCGGGGGAAACATTCAGTACTTC.

In its sample, this clonotype ranks as medium-sized. The V and J genes are TRBV20-1 and TRBJ2-4; TRBD1 aligns across 7 bases. The CDR3 has 15 amino acids. The V gene's germline CDR1 is DFQATT and CDR2 SNEGSKA (reference sequence). With V trimmed by 6 bases and J by 1 base, 9 bases remained unmatched. As DNA, the CDR3 is TGCAGTGCCCGACAGGGTGAGGGTGCCAAAAACATTCAGTACTTC. Translation gives CSARQGEGAKNIQYF.

By sample share, this clonotype is medium-sized. This rearrangement joins TRBV5-6 to TRBJ1-1; no clear D. The CDR3 has 11 amino acids. Germline CDR1 is SGHDT and CDR2 is YYEEEE. Trimming shortened V by 4 bases and J by 10 bases, and 11 bases separated the two germline ends. CDR3 amino acids: CASSLPSGAFF. The CDR3 DNA reads as TGTGCCAGCAGCCTTCCTTCGGGAGCTTTCTTT.

V usage is TRBV7-2 and J usage is TRBJ2-3; no clear D gene. Germline-derived CDR1 and CDR2 are SGHTA and FQGNSA. V lost 2 bases, J lost 2 bases, and 8 bases lay in between. The CDR3 is made up of 14 amino acids. The CDR3 DNA follows: TGTGCCAGCAGCTTAAGCCCAGACACAGATACGCAGTATTTT. It encodes CASSLSPDTDTQYF.